What follows is one T cell receptor beta chain and its context. This entry is derived from a study of blood T cell repertoires in COVID-19. Study-level background: Whether acute or convalescent, the COVID-19 samples came from the United States, Italy and Spain. The cDNA or gDNA used as material had been derived from T cells, B-cell-depleted T cells, or PBMCs.

Per the original methods: For nucleated cells, counts were estimated from reference gene primer amplification. Sequenced by immunoSEQ multiplex PCR; TCRdb stores in-frame clones only, minus some. V, J and clone size reflect that table, while D and trimming were determined from the DNA. Of 120,000 or so clones in the sample, 70% to 90% were seen once. The germline V and J ends were trimmed by 3 bases and 5 bases, with 7 bases remaining between them. CDR1 and CDR2 (germline): KGHSH, LQKENI. The CDR3 length is 12 residues. J is TRBJ2-5 and V is TRBV18; no clear D gene. The sample consisted of peripheral blood. The sequence was collected from a woman in her forties or fifties with acute or convalescent COVID-19. CDR3 amino acids: CASSPEEETQYF. DNA for the CDR3: TGTGCCAGCTCACCCGAAGAGGAGACCCAGTACTTC.